This T cell receptor (beta chain) was recovered during a study of molecular identifiers for immune sequencing clone quantification. As concerns this clonotype: A much more abundant neighbour one base away suggests this may be a read error.

TCRdb re-analysed the PCR reads in MiXCR, keeping a single row per CDR3 protein. Seen here are over 600,000 distinct CDR3 sequences, about 20% observed once, and the top ten hold roughly 0.85%. The CDR3 loop spans 13 amino acids. Germline V gene sequence: CDR1 SQVTM, CDR2 ANQGSEA. V lost 7 bases to trimming and J lost 7 bases; unmatched junction nucleotides: 9. Sequences were obtained from naive CD8+ T cells from blood, with Jurkat cell RNA spiked in. Subset reported: FACS-sorted CD8+CD4-CCR7+CD45RA+ naive T cells. The sequence derives from a human donor in good health. Some libraries in this study had Jurkat cell RNA spiked in. The gene calls are TRBV29-1 and TRBJ1-5; TRBD1 agrees at 8 bases. CDR3 sequence reads: CSAPTGAGQPQHF. As DNA, the CDR3 is TGCAGCGCCCCGACAGGGGCGGGACAGCCCCAGCATTTT.